This T cell receptor (beta chain) was sequenced during a study of lymphopenia after photon versus proton radiotherapy. Overall study results and limits: Post-nadir diversity loss with photons came from oligoclonal expansion, particularly CD8+ Temra cells. Under photons, naive T cells and diversity fell while effector/memory populations rose.

This table comes from immunoSEQ multiplex PCR, and its TCRdb copy is limited to in-frame clones, with some not included. Of 53,000 or so clones listed, 65% to 85% are singletons. V lost 7 bases and J lost 3; bases outside the gene matches: 4. The CDR3 is made up of 14 amino acids. In germline, CDR1 is MDHEN, CDR2 SYDVKM. As regards this clone: Its specificity is unknown.

The chain is built from TRBV28 and TRBJ2-2; 8 positions match TRBD2. The sequenced sample was peripheral blood, obtained from a patient treated with photon-based radiotherapy. The receptor was isolated from a man aged 45-65 years with gastric cancer. The CDR3 nucleotides read TGTGCCAGCAAAGCGGGACTAGACACCGGGGAGCTGTTTTTT. Amino acids: CASKAGLDTGELFF. The full variable domain, rest sourced from reference TRBV28 and TRBJ2-2, is DVKVTQSSRYLVKRTGEKVFLECVQDMDHENMFWYRQDPGLGLRLIYFSYDVKMKEKGDIPEGYSVSREKKERFSLILESASTNQTSMYLCASKAGLDTGELFFGEGSRLTVL.